This paragraph reports one T cell receptor (beta chain). Antigen specificity is unknown. These data belong to a study of cytomegalovirus exposure and HLA in healthy donors. Study details: The 95 to 150 validation repertoires were produced on the same platform as the 650 or so repertoires of the first cohort. This was reported in a later analysis. Whole-study findings and limits: The majority of TCR sequences were rare, yet some public TCRs appeared in many donors. Overall, about 160 TCR beta chains were annotated as cytomegalovirus-associated.

Separate from the roughly 700-subject first cohort, the roughly 120-subject validation cohort was the one that the donors belonged to. Germline V gene data show CDR1 as LNHDA and CDR2 as SQIVND (reference sequence). Trimming pared 1 base from V and 1 base from J, leaving 10 bases between. The CDR3 has 15 residues. Assay: immunoSEQ multiplex PCR; the TCRdb copy retains only in-frame clones and omits some. In the table there are fewer than 70,000 clones, 90% to 97% of which are singletons. This TCR was sampled from a man between 18 and 29 years old in good health and CMV-seronegative. Material: PBMCs. V gene TRBV19 combines with J gene TRBJ1-2; possibly TRBD1 for D (6 bases). CDR3 residues: CASSIARGVNYGYTF. Here the CDR3 DNA reads TGTGCCAGTAGTATAGCCAGGGGAGTTAACTATGGCTACACCTTC.